The 25 T cell receptor beta chains presented below share a single source sample, sequenced in a study of T-cell memory formation after mild COVID-19 (dated by TCRdb to the early 2020s). Library construction relied on 5' RACE. Sequencing relied on an Illumina NovaSeq 6000. TCRdb's own reprocessing of the public reads used fastp at Q25 and MiXCR and kept productive beta chains. Each entry merges the rows of one CDR3 protein and shows their most common DNA and genes. In this sample the table shows over 350,000 distinct CDR3 sequences, 15% to 20% of which occur a single time. 20% to 25% of the sample comes from the top ten. Sequencing was done on a sample of PBMCs or a T cell subset sorted from them (not recorded which). These receptors were obtained from a man aged 18-30 years who had mild COVID-19 (a few samples of this study predate the infection). The sample titles of this study are shuffled in the database, so cell type and time point are left out; the donor was told from shared clones.

DNA of the CDR3: TGCGCCAGCAGCCATCGGGACGCTATAGGTGAGCAGTTCTTC. Its translation: CASSHRDAIGEQFF. The V and J genes are TRBV4-3 and TRBJ2-1; D is perhaps TRBD1 or TRBD2 (5 bases each). Germline V CDR1 and CDR2: LGHNA, YSLEER. This CDR3 has 14 amino acids. The V gene lost 3 bases and the J gene lost 9 bases, with 15 bases spanning the gap.

The gene calls are TRBV4-2 and TRBJ1-2; D may be TRBD1 (6 bases). Germline CDR1 and CDR2: LGHNA and YNFKEQ. CDR3 length: 17 amino acids. Trimming left V 0 bases short and J 4 bases short, with 18 bases between. The CDR3 spells CASSQDGDTGMGYGYTF. CDR3 in DNA: TGTGCCAGCAGCCAAGATGGGGACACAGGAATGGGCTATGGCTACACCTTC.

J is TRBJ2-2 and V is TRBV7-2; the D gene is possibly TRBD1 (5 bases). Between the trimmed V and J ends, which lost 0 bases and 3 bases, there was a span of 8 bases. CDR1 is SGHTA and CDR2 is FQGNSA in the germline V gene. This CDR3 has 15 residues. CDR3 coding DNA: TGTGCCAGCAGCTTAGCAGGGGTGCACACCGGGGAGCTGTTTTTT. Its protein is CASSLAGVHTGELFF.

This rearrangement joins TRBV11-2 to TRBJ1-1; D might be TRBD1 (6 bases). Germline V CDR1 and CDR2: SGHAT, FQNNGV. The CDR3 runs 15 residues. V lost 2 bases, J lost 6 bases, and 16 bases lay in between. The chain's CDR3 is CASSLTPGGGPEAFF. The CDR3 DNA follows: TGTGCCAGCAGCTTAACCCCCGGGGGGGGCCCTGAAGCTTTCTTT.

For this clonotype: No conserved phenylalanine or tryptophan is present at the end of the CDR3, so a read error is the likely explanation. The limits of the CDR3 on the DNA are not certain, so only TCRdb's listed CDR3 is given. V usage is TRBV20-1 and J usage is TRBJ2-1; the table's D call TRBD2 went unverified against the DNA. The CDR3 length equals 10 residues, ends included. The germline V gene encodes CDR1 DFQATT and CDR2 SNEGSKA (reference sequence). The CDR3 here is CSASSRLGRI.

The chain joins TRBV10-3 to TRBJ2-3; the match to TRBD2 covers 12 bases. The V and J ends lost 4 bases and 4 bases, in that order; junction bases with no gene match: 3. CDR1 and CDR2 from the germline V gene are ENHRY and SYGVKD. The length of the CDR3 is 15 residues. The CDR3 loop reads CAISGGTSGSDTQYF. The CDR3 coding sequence is TGTGCCATCAGTGGGGGGACTAGCGGGTCAGATACGCAGTATTTT.

CDR3 bases: TGTGCCAGCAGCATCCGCGGACAGGGGGCGCGCCCTGAGCAGTTCTTC. Protein: CASSIRGQGARPEQFF. The chain couples TRBV11-2 to TRBJ2-1; 11 bases agree with TRBD1. CDR1 and CDR2 from the germline V gene are SGHAT and FQNNGV. Trimming at V came to 5 bases and at J to 9 bases, leaving 12 bases not matched to a gene. The CDR3 consists of 16 residues.

This clonotype was counted a few times. This sequence joins TRBV28 and TRBJ2-2, with D unclear. This CDR3 comprises 13 residues. Trimming cost V 10 bases and J 4 bases, with 13 bases left between them. Germline V CDR1 and CDR2: MDHEN, SYDVKM. CDR3 sequence reads: CAIPDGSTGELFF. As DNA, the CDR3 is TGTGCCATCCCGGACGGGTCCACCGGGGAGCTGTTTTTT.

This chain uses TRBV13 with TRBJ1-1, with D hard to call. The ends were cut back, 5 bases at V and 5 bases at J, with 18 bases in the middle. From germline, CDR1 is PRHDT and CDR2 FYEKMQ (reference sequence). This CDR3 spans 15 amino acids. The CDR3 region is CASSQLTPLGTEAFF. The CDR3 region has the DNA TGTGCCAGCAGCCAACTGACACCCCTAGGGACTGAAGCTTTCTTT.

This rearrangement joins TRBV2 to TRBJ2-6; D unresolved. The V end lost 8 bases, the J end lost 4 bases, and 3 bases lay between the germline ends. Germline CDR1 and CDR2: SNHLY and FYNNEI. CDR3 length: 11 amino acids. The CDR3, as DNA: TGTGCCAGCGTGGGGGCCAACGTCCTGACTTTC. Translated: CASVGANVLTF. The full variable domain, its missing parts supplied by reference TRBV2 and TRBJ2-6, is EPEVTQTPSHQVTQMGQEVILRCVPISNHLYFYWYRQILGQKVEFLVSFYNNEISEKSEIFDDQFSVERPDGSNFTLKIRSTKLEDSAMYFCASVGANVLTFGAGSRLTVL.

The chain carries TRBV18 and TRBJ2-1; 8 positions match TRBD1. In germline, CDR1 is KGHSH, CDR2 LQKENI. V lost 4 bases to trimming and J lost 6 bases; unmatched junction nucleotides: 8. The CDR3 is made up of 15 amino acids. DNA for the CDR3: TGTGCCAGCTCACTTCGACAGGGGAGAGGCAATGAGCAGTTCTTC. Translation gives CASSLRQGRGNEQFF.

This clonotype has at least ten counts. The chain has TRBV7-9 and TRBJ2-5, with D possibly TRBD2 on 5 matching bases. V was shortened by 5 bases and J by 6 bases, with 10 bases between the two germline ends. This CDR3 region has 12 residues. Germline CDR1 is SEHNR and CDR2 is FQNEAQ (reference sequence). The chain's CDR3 is CASSPEVKTQYF. The CDR3 coding sequence is TGTGCCAGCAGCCCGGAGGTAAAGACCCAGTACTTC.

This clonotype was recorded a few times. The chain uses TRBV3-1 and TRBJ1-2; the D gene is possibly TRBD1 (5 bases). V lost 5 bases to trimming and J lost 4 bases, with 14 bases between them. The length of the CDR3 is 14 residues. The germline V gene encodes CDR1 LGHDT and CDR2 YNNKEL (reference sequence). CDR3 loop: CASSAGTEIYGYTF. The CDR3 nucleotides read TGTGCCAGCAGCGCCGGGACGGAGATCTATGGCTACACCTTC. Together with reference TRBV3-1 and TRBJ1-2, the CDR3 gives the full variable domain: DTAVSQTPKYLVTQMGNDKSIKCEQNLGHDTMYWYKQDSKKFLKIMFSYNNKELIINETVPNRFSPKSPDKAHLNLHINSLELGDSAVYFCASSAGTEIYGYTFGSGTRLTVV.

The rearrangement uses TRBV6-1 and TRBJ1-2, with D unresolved. The CDR3 consists of 13 residues. Germline lookup yields CDR1 MNHNS and CDR2 SASEGT. The V gene lost 4 bases and the J gene lost 7 bases, with 13 bases spanning the gap. DNA for the CDR3: TGTGCCAGCAGTGTAACGACGGCCAGTGGCTACACCTTC. It codes for CASSVTTASGYTF.

J is TRBJ2-1 and V is TRBV6-4; perhaps TRBD1 as D (5 bases). Germline assignment: CDR1 MRHNA and CDR2 SNTAGT. The length of the CDR3 is 13 residues. V dropped 3 bases and J dropped 9 bases, with 12 bases sitting between them. The CDR3 is CASSEGAWGEQFF. CDR3 sequence (DNA): TGTGCCAGCAGTGAAGGGGCTTGGGGTGAGCAGTTCTTC.

This chain links TRBV20-1 with TRBJ2-2; D possibly corresponds to TRBD2 (5 bases). CDR1 and CDR2 from the germline V gene are DFQATT and SNEGSKA (reference sequence). Between the trimmed V and J ends, which lost 1 base and 2 bases, there was a span of 14 bases. The CDR3 loop spans 16 amino acids. For the CDR3, the DNA is TGCAGTGCTAGAGGGTCGGGGAATATTAACACCGGGGAGCTGTTTTTT. It encodes CSARGSGNINTGELFF.

The chain uses TRBV7-2 and TRBJ2-3; D may be TRBD2 (7 bases). The CDR3 runs to 17 residues. The ends were cut back, 1 base at V and 4 bases at J, with 18 bases in the middle. Germline assignment: CDR1 SGHTA and CDR2 FQGNSA. The CDR3 DNA is TGTGCCAGCAGCTTAGAAGCTGGGGGCCGGGGGGCAGATACGCAGTATTTT. Protein product: CASSLEAGGRGADTQYF. Supplemented by reference TRBV7-2 and TRBJ2-3, the full variable domain reads GAGVSQSPSNKVTEKGKDVELRCDPISGHTALYWYRQSLGQGLEFLIYFQGNSAPDKSGLPSDRFSAERTGGSVSTLTIQRTQQEDSAVYLCASSLEAGGRGADTQYFGPGTRLTVL.

The CDR3 spells CASSLRSYNSPLHF. CDR3 nucleotide sequence: TGTGCCAGCAGCTTGAGGTCTTATAATTCACCCCTCCACTTT. The J gene is TRBJ1-6, the V gene TRBV5-6; D ambiguous. This CDR3 has 14 residues. V was shortened by 1 base and J by 4 bases, with 6 bases between the two germline ends. The germline gives CDR1 SGHDT, CDR2 YYEEEE.

There are a few counts of this clonotype. The rearrangement uses TRBV7-2 and TRBJ2-5; D may be TRBD1 or TRBD2 (6 bases each). The V gene lost 0 bases and the J gene lost 2 bases, with 13 bases spanning the gap. CDR3 length equals 16 residues. Germline-derived CDR1 and CDR2 are SGHTA and FQGNSA. For the CDR3, the DNA is TGTGCCAGCAGCTTAGCGCAGGGGCGGGGACAAGAGACCCAGTACTTC. It specifies CASSLAQGRGQETQYF.

This clonotype was counted between two and nine times. This chain links TRBV5-1 with TRBJ2-5; tentative D call: TRBD2 (7 bases). This CDR3 spans 15 amino acids. V was shortened by 2 bases and J by 3 bases, with 14 bases between the two germline ends. Germline V gives CDR1 SGHRS, CDR2 YFSETQ. The CDR3 protein is CASSFRGANKETQYF. The CDR3 DNA reads as TGCGCCAGCAGCTTCCGGGGGGCTAACAAAGAGACCCAGTACTTC. The whole variable domain, remainder taken from reference TRBV5-1 and TRBJ2-5, is KAGVTQTPRYLIKTRGQQVTLSCSPISGHRSVSWYQQTPGQGLQFLFEYFSETQRNKGNFPGRFSGRQFSNSRSEMNVSTLELGDSALYLCASSFRGANKETQYFGPGTRLLVL.

The J gene is TRBJ1-1, the V gene TRBV29-1, with a weak D call TRBD1 (5 bases). Germline CDR1 is SQVTM and CDR2 is ANQGSEA. V was shortened by 7 bases and J by 6 bases, with 21 bases between the two germline ends. The CDR3 spans 14 residues. The CDR3 is CSGVDGANWAEAFF. Written as DNA, the CDR3 is TGCAGCGGAGTAGACGGGGCCAATTGGGCTGAAGCTTTCTTT.

This clonotype was seen a few times. This sequence joins TRBV6-2 or TRBV6-3 and TRBJ2-2, with TRBD1 as a possible D gene (6 bases). This CDR3 has 16 amino acids. Germline V gene sequence: CDR1 MNHEY, CDR2 SVGEGT. V was shortened by 2 bases and J by 6 bases, with 16 bases between the two germline ends. Here the CDR3 DNA reads TGTGCCAGCAGTTACGACAGGTCCCCGAAGGCCGGGGAGCTGTTTTTT. It codes for CASSYDRSPKAGELFF.

This clonotype was seen only a few times. This chain uses TRBV20-1 with TRBJ1-1; D not resolved. With 3 bases removed from V and 0 bases from J, the gap between germline ends came to 11 bases. The CDR3 runs to 14 residues. CDR1 and CDR2 from the germline V gene are DFQATT and SNEGSKA (reference sequence). CDR3 DNA sequence: TGCAGTGCTAGGCCCGCACGGGTGAACACTGAAGCTTTCTTT. This codes for CSARPARVNTEAFF.

This chain uses TRBV6-4 with TRBJ2-5; TRBD2 matches at 12 bases. CDR1 and CDR2 (germline): MRHNA, SNTAGT. The length of the CDR3 is 18 residues. V lost 0 bases, J lost 2 bases, and 7 bases stayed unmatched. The CDR3 DNA reads TGTGCCAGCAGTGACTCGAAAATCGGACTAGCGGGACAAGAGACCCAGTACTTC. Protein: CASSDSKIGLAGQETQYF.

This clonotype has only one observation. A read error may explain this, as a much larger clone is one base away. The chain uses TRBV12-3 or TRBV12-4 and TRBJ2-5; 8 bases align to TRBD1. V lost 7 bases and J lost 4; bases outside the gene matches: 8. The length of the CDR3 is 14 residues. The CDR3 sequence: CASNRPTGVETQYF. The CDR3 coding sequence is TGTGCCAGCAATCGGCCGACAGGGGTAGAGACCCAGTACTTC.